This T cell receptor beta chain emerged from a study of blood T cell repertoires in COVID-19. TCRdb's copy holds only in-frame clones and misses some; the assay was immunoSEQ multiplex PCR. Altogether around 240,000 clones are present, roughly 85% being singletons, with the ten largest covering 1.5% to 2%. Sequencing was done on a sample of PBMCs or T cells enriched from blood (not recorded which). This clonotype was obtained from a woman aged 50 to 60 who had recovered from COVID-19.

The CDR3 loop reads CASSPGQAANYGYTF. As DNA, the CDR3 is TGTGCCAGCTCACCGGGGCAGGCCGCTAACTATGGCTACACCTTC. The V gene is TRBV18, the J gene TRBJ1-2; D is possibly TRBD1 (5 bases). The V end lost 3 bases, the J end lost 0 bases, and 11 bases lay between the germline ends. The CDR3 is made up of 15 amino acids. The germline gives CDR1 KGHSH, CDR2 LQKENI.